The T cell receptor beta chain described here comes from a study of radiation and T cells in renal cell carcinoma. Study results and caveats: Irradiated tumors held more dominant CDR3 motifs than control tumors. In nephrectomy-only tumors, top 100 clonotypes averaged roughly 40%, versus around 50% irradiated. Top tumor clonotypes rose in blood 2 weeks post-radiation, then contracted.

As concerns this clone: Its antigen is unknown.

The treatment: 15 Gy SBRT to primary tumor, nephrectomy 4 weeks later. This renal cell carcinoma was of the clear cell type. The V gene's germline CDR1 is LNHNV and CDR2 YYDKDF (reference sequence). The CDR3 has 15 residues. The V and J ends lost 5 bases and 3 bases, in that order; junction bases with no gene match: 5. Clones were read by immunoSEQ multiplex PCR, and TCRdb kept only the in-frame ones, dropping some. The sample contains 22,000 or so clones, 40% to 55% of which appear only once. The gene calls are TRBV15 and TRBJ1-4; 8 positions match TRBD1. The receptor comes from a woman aged 50 to 60 with renal cell carcinoma. Sequenced here: tumor tissue, sampled from a patient whose treatment included radiotherapy and nephrectomy. CDR3 nucleotides: TGTGCCACCAGCCGAAACAGGGGGTCTAATGAAAAACTGTTTTTT. Protein sequence: CATSRNRGSNEKLFF.